This T cell receptor beta chain was retrieved from a study of blood T cell repertoires in COVID-19. As handled by the study authors: From reference gene primer amplification, estimates of nucleated cell counts were derived. Repertoires were generated with immunoSEQ multiplex PCR, while TCRdb's copy carries only in-frame clones and drops some. That table gives V, J and clone size, and the DNA gave D and trimming. Here the sample spans about 86,000 clones, over 70% being singletons. This sequence was found in a woman aged 80 or older with active or convalescent COVID-19. The sample consisted of peripheral blood.

This CDR3 reads CASWTGTQPQHF. For the CDR3, the DNA is TGTGCCAGCTGGACAGGGACTCAGCCCCAGCATTTT. The V gene is TRBV6-5, the J gene TRBJ1-5; 8 nucleotides match TRBD1. The J segment lost 6 bases and the V segment lost 8 bases, leaving 3 bases of the junction unmatched. The CDR3 has 12 amino acids. Germline assignment: CDR1 MNHEY and CDR2 SVGAGI.